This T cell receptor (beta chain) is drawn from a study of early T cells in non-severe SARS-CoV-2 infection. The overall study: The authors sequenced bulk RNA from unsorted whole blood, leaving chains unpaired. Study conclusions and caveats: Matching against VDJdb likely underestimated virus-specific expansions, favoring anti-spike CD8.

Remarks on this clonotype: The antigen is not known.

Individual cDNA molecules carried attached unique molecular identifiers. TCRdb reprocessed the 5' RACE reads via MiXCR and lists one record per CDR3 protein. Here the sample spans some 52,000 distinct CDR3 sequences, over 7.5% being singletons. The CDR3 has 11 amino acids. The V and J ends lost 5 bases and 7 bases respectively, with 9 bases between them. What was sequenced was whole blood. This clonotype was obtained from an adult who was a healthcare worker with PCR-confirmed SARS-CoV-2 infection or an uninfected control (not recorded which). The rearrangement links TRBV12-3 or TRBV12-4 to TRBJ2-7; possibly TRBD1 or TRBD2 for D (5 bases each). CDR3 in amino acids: CASSIGEEQYF. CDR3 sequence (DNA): TGTGCCAGCAGTATAGGGGAGGAGCAGTACTTC.